This is a list of T cell receptor beta chains from one sample in a study of early T cells in non-severe SARS-CoV-2 infection. TCRdb redid the calling of the 5' RACE reads with MiXCR, one entry per CDR3 protein. The sample shows about 79,000 distinct CDR3 sequences, about 11% of them seen only once. The sample consisted of whole blood. The receptors originated from an adult who was a healthcare worker with PCR-confirmed SARS-CoV-2 infection or an uninfected control (not recorded which). Each CDR3 is given with its conserved first and last residue. The order of the fields is J gene, V gene, D gene, clone size, CDR3 DNA, CDR3 protein. A D gene is named only where the DNA matches it firmly. Only part of the rows carry a size: once, few, many, or a class if the clone is expanded.

j_call: TRBJ2-2; v_call: TRBV5-1; d_call: .; clone_size: many; cdr3_nt: TGCGCCAGCAGCTGGGCCAGGGAGCTGTTTTTT; cdr3_aa: CASSWARELFF
j_call: TRBJ2-5; v_call: TRBV6-2/TRBV6-3; d_call: .; clone_size: .; cdr3_nt: TGTGCCAGCAGACCCGGCGGCTCGACCCAGTACTTC; cdr3_aa: CASRPGGSTQYF
j_call: TRBJ2-7; v_call: TRBV9; d_call: .; clone_size: few; cdr3_nt: TGTGCCAGCAGCCCCCAGCCGAGCTCCTACGAGCAGTACTTC; cdr3_aa: CASSPQPSSYEQYF
j_call: TRBJ1-3; v_call: TRBV5-1; d_call: .; clone_size: few; cdr3_nt: TGCGCCAGCAGCTTGGTGGCCAGTGGAAACACCATATATTTT; cdr3_aa: CASSLVASGNTIYF
j_call: TRBJ2-3; v_call: TRBV4-1; d_call: .; clone_size: .; cdr3_nt: TGCGCCAGCAGCCAAGTTGAGGGGGGGTACACAGATACGCAGTATTTT; cdr3_aa: CASSQVEGGYTDTQYF
j_call: TRBJ2-3; v_call: TRBV5-4; d_call: TRBD1; clone_size: few; cdr3_nt: TGTGCCAGCAGCCCTGGGACAGGGGGCACGGCGCGCACAGATACGCAGTATTTT; cdr3_aa: CASSPGTGGTARTDTQYF
j_call: TRBJ2-7; v_call: TRBV6-1; d_call: .; clone_size: few; cdr3_nt: TGTGCCAGCAGTGATGTGGGGCGCGGGCAGTACTTC; cdr3_aa: CASSDVGRGQYF
j_call: TRBJ2-1; v_call: TRBV10-3; d_call: TRBD1; clone_size: many; cdr3_nt: TGTGCCATCACTCCGGACAGGGCATATGAGCAGTTCTTC; cdr3_aa: CAITPDRAYEQFF
j_call: TRBJ1-6; v_call: TRBV6-5; d_call: .; clone_size: .; cdr3_nt: TGTGCCAGCAGTTACTCAGAGAGTTCGGGGTCACCCCTCCACTTT; cdr3_aa: CASSYSESSGSPLHF
j_call: TRBJ1-4; v_call: TRBV12-3/TRBV12-4; d_call: .; clone_size: .; cdr3_nt: TGTGCCAGCAGTTTACCGGTCAGCTACCAAAAGGAAAAACTGTTTTTT; cdr3_aa: CASSLPVSYQKEKLFF